This T cell receptor beta chain was identified during a study of cytomegalovirus exposure and HLA in healthy donors (TCRdb year 2017). At the level of the whole study: According to an earlier analysis of several hundred of the donors, some 180 million T cells yielded 117 million unique TCR beta sequences and roughly 280 Gb of sequence data. An early release covering roughly 640 HLA-typed donors comprised 250 to 350 gigabases of sequencing data and some 79 million unique TCR sequences. Of the 398 genotyped donors, less than 90% were placed in the genetic ancestry cluster associated with self-reported Caucasian donors. The aim of the study was to test whether cataloging public T cell receptors could identify signatures of past pathogen exposure. Using immunosequencing, the study profiled T cell repertoires from 666 subjects and related those repertoires to cytomegalovirus serostatus. Besides the first cohort of roughly 640 subjects, a separate validation cohort made up of roughly 130 different subjects was used. To predict cytomegalovirus infection status, the study combined high-throughput TCR immunosequencing, statistical association of individual TCRs with disease status, and machine learning. A later analysis re-examined previously published TCR beta repertoires from several hundred donors and added high-resolution HLA genotyping to investigate patterns of TCR occurrence. Rather than drawing on any new phenotypic data, the later analysis identified candidate immune exposures from TCR beta sequences and the way those sequences occurred across donors. An earlier analysis of around 580 of the donors used high-throughput TCR beta sequencing to judge whether each TCR beta V gene segment behaved as functional or pseudogenic. Alongside the repertoire data, information on donor age, sex, ethnicity and CMV serostatus was compiled. A later genetic analysis used genome-wide SNP genotypes for about three fifths of the roughly 700 donors, treating that subset as a discovery cohort. Every repertoire in the discovery cohort had been generated on one and the same sequencing platform. Class I and class II HLA loci were covered by the typing at four-digit resolution. The number of typed donors differed by locus: about 629-640 for A, B, C, DRB1 and DQB1; roughly 510 for DQA1; around 610 for DPA1; and 450 to 480 for DPB1. A few DR-DQ haplotypes were handled as single units for association and clustering because linkage in the cohort was strong. On average, roughly 250,000 unique TCR beta nucleotide sequences were sequenced per donor among 398 genotyped donors of the cohort, with 15% to 20% of those sequences being non-productive. Overall results and qualifications from the work: When HLA alleles, especially DR and DQ, strongly co-occurred, attributing TCR associations to individual alleles was difficult. According to a later analysis, parvovirus B19, influenza, CMV and Epstein-Barr virus appeared linked to several top co-occurrence clusters. A cluster of highly shared sequence variants was judged likely to represent a technical artifact of the sequencing pipeline. While some public TCRs were present in many individuals, most TCR sequences turned up only very rarely across donors. Because HLA typing was unavailable for some donors at each locus, only the typed subset was used in association tests. A later analysis found that HLA-associated TCR beta chains were more clonally expanded and had lower generation probabilities than equally common non-associated chains. The study gave a list of 150 to 200 TCR beta chains associated with cytomegalovirus. In a later genetic analysis, fewer N-insertions in productive TCRs were reported among donors in an Asian-associated ancestry cluster than the 666-donor mean. In a later analysis, some 18,000 TCR beta sequences were associated with specific HLA alleles at a false discovery rate of 0.05. A further reported finding was that TCR beta sequences accurately predicted the HLA-A and HLA-B alleles for most subjects in the first cohort. In an earlier analysis of about 600 of the donors, most TCR beta V segments appeared in productive rearrangements about 90% or about 30% of the time, broadly matching IMGT annotations. Immune exposure information for the cohort was limited to CMV serostatus. Linkage disequilibrium might explain the correlated functional status among segregating V segments, but an unknown experimental factor could not be ruled out. Roughly uniform sequencing depth across donors was assumed in presence/absence analyses, although this assumption may not hold. Cytomegalovirus status was reported to be diagnosed by the classifier with high specificity and sensitivity in both the original and validation cohorts. In a later genetic analysis, a missense DCLRE1C variant was associated with V-gene and J-gene trimming of TCR beta chains, and the association was replicated in an independent cohort. According to the authors, the approach could potentially be generalized to other disease states and immunological phenotypes. Only TCR beta chains were sequenced in this cohort, and the absence of alpha or paired-chain data limited detectable features. The 87-base-pair reads could not distinguish some IMGT-functional V segments, including TRBV6-2 and TRBV6-3, so those segments were excluded. Because counts were too low, roughly 17 rarely observed V segments, including chromosome 9 orphons, were left out of the earlier analysis of roughly 600 of the donors. Three of the identified cytomegalovirus-associated TCR beta chains were confirmed in vitro to be specific for cytomegalovirus antigens. Most CMV-associated TCR beta chains appeared to be HLA-restricted in a later analysis, and the HLA associations seemed to be driven largely by CMV exposure. In a later analysis, the rate of TCR association differed among HLA loci, with DRB1 alleles having the most associated TCRs and HLA-C alleles having the fewest.

CDR1 is given as KGHSH and CDR2 as LQKENI, both from the germline V gene. The CDR3 covers 14 residues, taking in both the cysteine and the phenylalanine. CDR3 DNA is the only sequence kept; it has 42 bases, read in frame from the first base. Relative to germline, V is missing 3 bases and J is missing 3 bases, with 4 bases of the junction outside any gene match. Details on this clone: Its recognized antigen is unknown. Per-base quality was not reported, and no clone a single base away is much larger than it.

Library prep was done by the immunoSEQ multiplex PCR assay. For the multiplex PCR, a mixture combining 60 forward primers for TCR Vbeta segments and 13 reverse primers for TCR Jbeta segments was used. A multiplex PCR assay on genomic DNA amplified the CDR3 region of rearranged TCR beta genes. On the Illumina HiSeq System, the amplified TCR beta libraries were sequenced as 87-base-pair reads. As for the original processing: In a later analysis, some 80 million unique TCR beta chains were counted across the roughly 670 repertoires, and around 10 million of these chains were shared by at least two donors. To remove PCR and sequencing errors, raw reads were error-corrected and collapsed into unique sequences using a nearest-neighbor algorithm that merged closely related sequences. To assign V, D and J gene segments, CDR3 sequences were aligned to IMGT reference sequences. For a sequence to be retained, a match of at least six nucleotides was required to both a V gene segment and a J gene segment. A rearrangement was called productive if the CDR3 had no stop codons and remained in frame with V and J, and every other rearrangement was called non-productive. Following IMGT convention, CDR3 was defined as the stretch from the second conserved V-encoded cysteine to the conserved J-encoded phenylalanine. The earlier analysis of about 610 of the donors excluded sequences that lacked an unambiguous match to a single V gene segment. In an earlier analysis of almost 600 of the donors, a V segment was called functional when productive rearrangements were above 56.7%, and segregating when the standard deviation between donors exceeded 5%. A statistical classification framework was built to diagnose cytomegalovirus status from the catalog of TCR beta chain sequences. In a later analysis, TCR nucleotide sequences were compared against IMGT/GENE-DB human TR gene sequences so that V and J genes could be assigned. In a later analysis, CDR3 sequences and most-parsimonious VDJ recombination scenarios were assigned using the TCRdist pipeline. In a later analysis, each TCR beta chain was defined by its CDR3 amino acid sequence together with its V-gene family, and reads lacking a unique V-gene family were excluded. In a later analysis, nearly 600 highly shared, low-generation-probability nucleotide sequences were removed to address suspected cross-contamination and a sequencing artifact. In a later analysis, a clonal expansion index was calculated for each public chain from normalized within-repertoire ranks of inferred template counts. Generation probabilities in a later analysis came from a VDJ recombination model fitted to out-of-frame rearrangements, and those results were checked against IGoR. In a later analysis, TCR-TCR, TCR-HLA and TCR-CMV co-occurrence was scored with hypergeometric tests, and a repertoire-size bias correction was applied to TCR pairs. To estimate false discovery rates, a later analysis permuted the HLA or CMV assignments 20 times. In a later analysis, co-occurring TCRs were grouped using DBSCAN, with TCRdist sequence similarity added in when clustering inside HLA-allele-positive subsets. For co-occurrence clustering, repertoires with fewer than 30,000 or more than 120,000 public chains were excluded, along with several repertoires with anomalous nucleotide sharing. As stored in TCRdb, this immuneACCESS dataset retains in-frame rearrangements with V and J assigned. A fraction of the clones does not appear; measured against another copy, unresolved V genes explain less than half of the discrepancy, and the remainder lacks a known reason. The V and J calls and clone size were taken over from that table, and D and trimming were inferred from the DNA. The sample table contains roughly 160,000 clones; only one count was recorded for approximately 88% of them. The ten largest clones take up 1.2% of the sample.

The cohort comprised some 680 healthy bone marrow donors. All cohort members were sampled while nominally healthy, although unrecorded immune exposures were likely present. The donor tested CMV seronegative and was one of the 352 seronegative cohort members. A peripheral blood sample was collected from each donor, and TCR beta sequencing was performed on peripheral blood mononuclear cells. The Qiagen DNeasy Blood Extraction Kit was used to extract genomic DNA from the blood cell samples. The receptor was derived from a boy aged 2 to 10 in good health and CMV-seronegative. Source material: PBMCs. The chain is assembled from TRBV18 and TRBJ1-1; the junction holds 7 bases that match TRBD1. The CDR3 loop reads CASSPNRGDTEAFF. The DNA reads TGTGCCAGCTCACCTAACAGGGGCGACACTGAAGCTTTCTTT.